The 10 T cell receptor beta chains reported below all come from one sample, sequenced in a study of T-cell memory formation after mild COVID-19. In TCRdb, the 5' RACE reads were re-called with MiXCR into one record per CDR3 protein. In the table there are hundreds of thousands of distinct CDR3 sequences, 15% to 20% of which are singletons. Sequencing was performed on PBMCs or a T cell subset sorted from them (not recorded which). These receptors all come from a man aged 18 to 30 who had mild COVID-19 (a few samples of this study predate the infection). Cell type and time point are not known.

This clonotype has just a few counts. The chain combines TRBV5-1 with TRBJ2-4, with 8 nucleotides matching TRBD2. There are 14 residues in the CDR3. After removal of 4 bases from V and 9 bases from J, the junction contained 9 bases not matched to a gene. The germline CDR1 and CDR2 sequences are SGHRS and YFSETQ. CDR3 DNA: TGCGCCAGCAGCAACCCCACCGGGGGGGGCATTCAGTACTTC. Protein: CASSNPTGGGIQYF.

The V and J genes are TRBV27 and TRBJ1-1; 8 nucleotides match TRBD1. Per germline, CDR1 MNHEY and CDR2 SMNVEV (reference sequence). This CDR3 has 15 residues. With 6 bases clipped from V and 6 bases from J, the junction kept 12 bases outside the gene matches. The CDR3 nucleotides read TGTGCCAGCAGCCGAGAGACAGGGGCGCGCTCTGAAGCTTTCTTT. Residues: CASSRETGARSEAFF.

This clonotype was seen more than once but under ten times. The chain employs TRBV7-2 and TRBJ2-1, with 8 bases matching TRBD2. Germline CDR1 SGHTA, CDR2 FQGNSA. Trimming took 6 bases from V and 8 from J; bases not matched to a gene: 12. CDR3 length equals 15 residues. Here the CDR3 DNA reads TGTGCCAGCAGGGCTCCGGGACTAGAAACCTATGAGCAGTTCTTC. This codes for CASRAPGLETYEQFF. The variable domain in full, completed from reference TRBV7-2 and TRBJ2-1, reads GAGVSQSPSNKVTEKGKDVELRCDPISGHTALYWYRQSLGQGLEFLIYFQGNSAPDKSGLPSDRFSAERTGGSVSTLTIQRTQQEDSAVYLCASRAPGLETYEQFFGPGTRLTVL.

The gene calls are TRBV6-2 or TRBV6-3 and TRBJ1-1; TRBD1 matches at 10 bases. The CDR3 has 15 amino acids. CDR1 is MNHEY and CDR2 is SVGEGT in the germline V gene. V was pared by 2 bases and J by 4 bases, with 4 bases of the junction left unmatched. CDR3 sequence: CASSYEGQGSTEAFF. CDR3 coding DNA: TGTGCCAGCAGTTACGAGGGACAGGGGTCCACTGAAGCTTTCTTT.

This clonotype was recorded a few times. V gene TRBV5-1 combines with J gene TRBJ2-7, with 13 bases aligning to TRBD2. Germline V gene data show CDR1 as SGHRS and CDR2 as YFSETQ. The CDR3 is 16 amino acids. Trimming removed 4 bases from V and 2 bases from J; junction bases left unmatched: 6. CDR3 nucleotide sequence: TGCGCCAGCAGCCCCATGGGACTAGCGGGGACCTACGAGCAGTACTTC. Protein product: CASSPMGLAGTYEQYF. The full variable domain, rest sourced from reference TRBV5-1 and TRBJ2-7, is KAGVTQTPRYLIKTRGQQVTLSCSPISGHRSVSWYQQTPGQGLQFLFEYFSETQRNKGNFPGRFSGRQFSNSRSEMNVSTLELGDSALYLCASSPMGLAGTYEQYFGPGTRLTVT.

A few counts support this clonotype. The V call is TRBV9, the J call TRBJ2-7; D gene unclear. The germline V gene has CDR1 SGDLS and CDR2 YYNGEE. The CDR3 totals 12 residues. Trimming left V 0 bases short and J 1 base short, with 2 bases between. For the CDR3, the DNA is TGTGCCAGCAGCGTAGCATCCTACGAGCAGTACGTC. This sequence encodes CASSVASYEQYV.

This clonotype was seen a few times. J is TRBJ2-7 and V is TRBV5-1, with 10 positions matching TRBD1. The CDR3 spans 13 residues. V lost 1 base and J lost 10; bases outside the gene matches: 5. The germline V gene has CDR1 SGHRS and CDR2 YFSETQ. The CDR3 loop reads CASSLQGQGVQYV. CDR3 nucleotides: TGCGCCAGCAGCTTGCAAGGACAGGGGGTTCAGTACGTC.

This clonotype has just a few counts. The chain has TRBV4-1 and TRBJ2-1; TRBD2 agrees at 10 bases. CDR1 is MGHRA and CDR2 is YSYEKL in the germline V gene. V was pared by 5 bases and J by 6 bases, with 16 bases of the junction left unmatched. This CDR3 spans 18 amino acids. CDR3 nucleotides: TGCGCCAGCAGCTCGTGGTCGGCTAGCGGGGGCCGAGGCAATGAGCAGTTCTTC. It yields the protein CASSSWSASGGRGNEQFF.

This clonotype turned up a few times. The chain joins TRBV4-3 to TRBJ1-6; D is undetermined. Germline-derived CDR1 and CDR2 are LGHNA and YSLEER. The V and J ends lost 4 bases and 8 bases respectively, with 9 bases between them. The CDR3 is 13 residues long. In DNA, the CDR3 is TGCGCCAGCAGCCTTACGGCCGATTCACCCCTCCACTTT. Translated, it gives CASSLTADSPLHF.

The V and J genes are TRBV20-1 and TRBJ2-3; D perhaps matches TRBD1 (6 bases). This CDR3 is 15 amino acids long. Trimming left V 5 bases short and J 2 bases short, with 17 bases between. The germline gives CDR1 DFQATT, CDR2 SNEGSKA (reference sequence). CDR3 DNA: TGCAGTGCTTTTCACAGGGTGGTCCCCACAGATACGCAGTATTTT. Translating gives CSAFHRVVPTDTQYF.